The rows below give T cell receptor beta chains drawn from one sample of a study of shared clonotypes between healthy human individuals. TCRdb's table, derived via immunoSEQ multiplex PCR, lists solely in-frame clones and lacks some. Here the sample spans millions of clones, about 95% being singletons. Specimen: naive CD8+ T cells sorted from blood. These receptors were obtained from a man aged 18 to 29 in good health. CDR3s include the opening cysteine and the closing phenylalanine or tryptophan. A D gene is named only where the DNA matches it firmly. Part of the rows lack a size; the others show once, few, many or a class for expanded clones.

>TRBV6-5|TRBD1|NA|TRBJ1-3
TGTGCCAGCAGTTACTCGACAGGGGTAACTGGAAACACCATATATTTT
CASSYSTGVTGNTIYF
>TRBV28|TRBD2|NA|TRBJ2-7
TGTGCCAGCAGTTTAAGGCGGGGGGCGAACGAGCAGTACTTC
CASSLRRGANEQYF
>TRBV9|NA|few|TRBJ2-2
TGTGCCAGCAGCCTCCCTGGGACCGGGGAGCTGTTTTTT
CASSLPGTGELFF
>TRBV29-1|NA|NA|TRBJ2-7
TGCAGCGTTGAAGAAGGGGCGGGTTACGAGCAGTACTTC
CSVEEGAGYEQYF
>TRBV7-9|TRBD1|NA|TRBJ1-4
TGTGCCAGCAGCTTAGAGGGACAGGCTCATGAAAAACTGTTTTTT
CASSLEGQAHEKLFF
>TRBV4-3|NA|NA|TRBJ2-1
TGCGCCAGCAGCCAGGAGTTCGGGGTCAATGAGCAGTTCTTC
CASSQEFGVNEQFF
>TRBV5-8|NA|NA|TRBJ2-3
TGTGCCAGCAGCTTCCCCGTGATAGTAGGCACAGATACGCAGTATTTT
CASSFPVIVGTDTQYF
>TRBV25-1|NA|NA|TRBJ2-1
TGTGCCAGCAGGCGCGGTGAGAAGCAGTTCTTC
CASRRGEKQFF
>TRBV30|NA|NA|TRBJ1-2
TGTGCCTGGACCGTACCCCCGGGCGGGTATGGCTACACCTTC
CAWTVPPGGYGYTF
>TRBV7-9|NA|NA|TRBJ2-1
TGTGCCAGCAGCCTCCCTAGCGAGAGAAGGGATGAGCAGTTCTTC
CASSLPSERRDEQFF
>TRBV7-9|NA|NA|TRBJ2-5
TGTGCCAGCAGCTTTGTTGAGACCCAGTACTTC
CASSFVETQYF
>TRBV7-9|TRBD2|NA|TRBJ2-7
TGTGCCAGCAGCCCCGTCGGGGGGTACGAGCAGTACTTC
CASSPVGGYEQYF
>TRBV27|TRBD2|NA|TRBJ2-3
TGTGCCAGCAGTTCGGGACTAGCGGGGGGAGGAGGGCAGTATTTT
CASSSGLAGGGGQYF
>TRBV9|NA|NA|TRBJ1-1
TGTGCCTCTCGCCCCCTGATGGGACAGAACACTGAAGCTTTCTTT
CASRPLMGQNTEAFF
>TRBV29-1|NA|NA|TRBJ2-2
TGCAGCGTTGTCGCGATCACCGGGGAGCTGTTTTTT
CSVVAITGELFF
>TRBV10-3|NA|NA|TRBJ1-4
TGTGCCATCAGTGAGGTTGGCAGGGAGAACCCTAATGAAAAACTGTTTTTT
CAISEVGRENPNEKLFF
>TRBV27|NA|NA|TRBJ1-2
TGTGCCAGCAGTCAAACAGGTACCGACTATGGCTACACCTTC
CASSQTGTDYGYTF
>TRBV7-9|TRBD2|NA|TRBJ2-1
TGTGCCAGCAGTAGGACTAGCGGGGATGAGCAGTTCTTC
CASSRTSGDEQFF
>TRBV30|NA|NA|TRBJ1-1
TGTGCCTGGAGTGGTGCAGGGCTAGCTTTCTTT
CAWSGAGLAFF
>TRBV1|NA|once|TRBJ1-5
TGCACCAGCAGCCAAGATGGACGGGGACCATATAGCAATCAGCCCCAGCATTTT
CTSSQDGRGPYSNQPQHF
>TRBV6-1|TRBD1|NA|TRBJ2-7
TGTGCCAGCAGTGCTAGGGACAGTTCCTACGAGCAGTACTTC
CASSARDSSYEQYF
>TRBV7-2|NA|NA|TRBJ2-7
TGTGCCAGCAGCTTTGACACCGGGCTTTACGAGCAGTACTTC
CASSFDTGLYEQYF
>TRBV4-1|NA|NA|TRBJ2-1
TGCGCCAGCAGCCAGGTCCTAGGAAGGTACGAGCAGTTCTTC
CASSQVLGRYEQFF
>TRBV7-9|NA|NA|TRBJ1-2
TGTGCCAGCAGCTTTTCCAGGGAGGGTGGCTATGGCTACACCTTC
CASSFSREGGYGYTF
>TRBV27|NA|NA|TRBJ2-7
TGTGCCAGCAGTCTAAGCCCTGGCACGTTGGTCGAGCAGTACTTC
CASSLSPGTLVEQYF
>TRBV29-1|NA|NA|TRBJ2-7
TGCAGCGTTGATAATGACTACGAGCAGTACTTC
CSVDNDYEQYF
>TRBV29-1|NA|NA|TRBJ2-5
TGCAGCGTTGATTTGCGGGGGCGACACCAAGAGACCCAGTACTTC
CSVDLRGRHQETQYF
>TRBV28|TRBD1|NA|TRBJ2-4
TGTGCCAGCAGTCCAGGGGGTGGGGACATTCAGTACTTC
CASSPGGGDIQYF
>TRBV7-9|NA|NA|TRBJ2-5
TGTGCCAGCAGCTCTAGCGCGGAGAGAGAAGAGACCCAGTACTTC
CASSSSAEREETQYF
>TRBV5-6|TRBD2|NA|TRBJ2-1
TGTGCCAGCAGCCATGGGACTAGCGCCGTCTACAATGAGCAGTTCTTC
CASSHGTSAVYNEQFF
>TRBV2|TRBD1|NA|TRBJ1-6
TGTGCCAGCAGTGACGACAGGGGTGTAACCTATAATTCACCCCTCCACTTT
CASSDDRGVTYNSPLHF
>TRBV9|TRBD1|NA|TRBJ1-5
TGTGCCAGCAGCCCACGACAGGGCCCGAATCAGCCCCAGCATTTT
CASSPRQGPNQPQHF
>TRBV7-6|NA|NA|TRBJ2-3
TGTGCCAGCAGCTCAGCGCCGGGGAACAGAGATACGCAGTATTTT
CASSSAPGNRDTQYF
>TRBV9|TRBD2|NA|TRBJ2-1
TGTGCCAGCAGCTTATGGGGGGGAAATGAGCAGTTCTTC
CASSLWGGNEQFF
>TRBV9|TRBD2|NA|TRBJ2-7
TGTGCCAGCAGTGCCGGGACTAGCGGTGCCTACGAGCAGTACTTC
CASSAGTSGAYEQYF
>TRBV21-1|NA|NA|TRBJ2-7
TGTGCCAGCAGCAATCCGCCCTGTAGCGGGACTTCCTACGAGCAGTACTTC
CASSNPPCSGTSYEQYF
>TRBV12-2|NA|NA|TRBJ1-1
TGTGCAAGTCGCTTAGTTGAGAGTGGGTCAACTGAAGCTTTCTTT
CASRLVESGSTEAFF
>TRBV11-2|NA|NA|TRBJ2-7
TGTGCCAGCAGCCCTAAAAACAATAGACCCTACGAGCAGTACTTC
CASSPKNNRPYEQYF
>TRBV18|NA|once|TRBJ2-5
TGTGCCAGCTCACCAGGGTCGGAAGAGACCCAGTACTTC
CASSPGSEETQYF
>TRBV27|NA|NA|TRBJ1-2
TGTGCCAGCAGTTTATCGGGGGCCAACGACCCCTATGGCTACACCTTC
CASSLSGANDPYGYTF